The clone carrying this T cell receptor (beta chain) turned up a few times. The target antigen is unknown. The data stem from a study of T cells after yellow fever vaccination. General study findings and limits: A limited proportion of clonotypes was detected within both the CD4 and CD8 compartments. Bulk-population clonotypes that are abundant could appear as contaminants in FACS-sorted repertoires. Clones that expanded after primary vaccination mostly reappeared after the booster (roughly 95% CD4, approximately 85% CD8).

Researchers made TCR cDNA using 5'RACE template switching, and this step added a universal primer site and UMIs. TCRdb re-called the 5' RACE reads with MiXCR, one entry per CDR3 protein. The sample includes some 400,000 distinct CDR3 sequences, about 6.2% of them seen just once. There are 18 residues in the CDR3. Germline values: CDR1 SGHAT, CDR2 FQDESV (reference sequence). V lost 1 base and J lost 5; bases outside the gene matches: 13. The TCR comes from a man under 40 who received the YFV17D yellow fever vaccine. The V and J genes are TRBV11-1 and TRBJ2-5; TRBD2 aligns across 10 bases. Sequenced material: PBMCs, taken 5 days after the yellow fever booster vaccination. This CDR3 reads CASSLGFGTSATRETQYF. In DNA form, the CDR3 reads TGTGCCAGCAGCTTAGGATTCGGGACTAGCGCGACGCGGGAGACCCAGTACTTC.